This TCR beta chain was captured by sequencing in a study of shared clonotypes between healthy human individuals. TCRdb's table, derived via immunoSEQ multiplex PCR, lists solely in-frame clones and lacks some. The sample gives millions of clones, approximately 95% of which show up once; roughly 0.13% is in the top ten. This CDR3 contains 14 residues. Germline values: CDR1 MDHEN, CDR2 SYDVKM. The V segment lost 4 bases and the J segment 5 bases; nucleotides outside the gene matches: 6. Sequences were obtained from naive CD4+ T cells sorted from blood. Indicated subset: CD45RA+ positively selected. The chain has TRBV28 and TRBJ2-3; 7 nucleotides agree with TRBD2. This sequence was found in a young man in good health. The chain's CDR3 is CASSYPSGGDTQYF. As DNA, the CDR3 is TGTGCCAGCAGTTACCCTTCGGGGGGAGATACGCAGTATTTT.